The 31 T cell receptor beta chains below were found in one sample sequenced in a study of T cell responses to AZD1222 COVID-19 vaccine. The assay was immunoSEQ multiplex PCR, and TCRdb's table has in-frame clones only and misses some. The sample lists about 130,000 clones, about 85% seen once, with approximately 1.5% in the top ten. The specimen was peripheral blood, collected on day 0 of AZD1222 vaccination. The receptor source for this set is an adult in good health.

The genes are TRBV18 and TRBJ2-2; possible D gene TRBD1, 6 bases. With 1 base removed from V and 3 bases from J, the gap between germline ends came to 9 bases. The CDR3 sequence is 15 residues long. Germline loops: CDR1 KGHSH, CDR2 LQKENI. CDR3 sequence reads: CASSPQAGDTGELFF. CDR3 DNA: TGTGCCAGCTCACCACAGGCAGGGGACACCGGGGAGCTGTTTTTT.

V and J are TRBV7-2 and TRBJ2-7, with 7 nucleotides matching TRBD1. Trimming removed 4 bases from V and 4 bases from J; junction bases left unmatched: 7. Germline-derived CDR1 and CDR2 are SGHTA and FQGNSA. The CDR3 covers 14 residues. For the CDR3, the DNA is TGTGCCAGCAGCTCCACGGGACAGTCGTACGAGCAGTACTTC. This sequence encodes CASSSTGQSYEQYF.

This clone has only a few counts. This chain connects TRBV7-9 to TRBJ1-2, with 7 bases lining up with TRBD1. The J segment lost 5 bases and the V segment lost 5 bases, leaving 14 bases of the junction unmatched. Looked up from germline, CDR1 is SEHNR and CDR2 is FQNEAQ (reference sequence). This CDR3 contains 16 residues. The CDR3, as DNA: TGTGCCAGCAGCCCCTTTACCGGGACAGCCAAATATGGCTACACCTTC. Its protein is CASSPFTGTAKYGYTF.

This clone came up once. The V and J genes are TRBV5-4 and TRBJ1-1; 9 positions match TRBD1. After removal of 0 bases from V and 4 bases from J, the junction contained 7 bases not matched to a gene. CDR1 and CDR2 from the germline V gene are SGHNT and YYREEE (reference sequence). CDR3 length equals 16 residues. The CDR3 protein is CASSLGQGGLGTEAFF. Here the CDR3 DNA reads TGTGCCAGCAGCTTGGGACAGGGGGGTTTGGGCACTGAAGCTTTCTTT.

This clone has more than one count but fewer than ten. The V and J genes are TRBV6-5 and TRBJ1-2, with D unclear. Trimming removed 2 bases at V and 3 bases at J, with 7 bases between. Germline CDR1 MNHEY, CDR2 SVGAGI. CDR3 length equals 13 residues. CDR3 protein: CASSYGPDYGYTF. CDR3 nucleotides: TGTGCCAGCAGTTACGGGCCGGACTATGGCTACACCTTC.

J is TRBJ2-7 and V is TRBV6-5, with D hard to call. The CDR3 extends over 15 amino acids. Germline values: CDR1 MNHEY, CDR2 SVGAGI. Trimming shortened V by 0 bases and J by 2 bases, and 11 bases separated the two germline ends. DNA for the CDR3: TGTGCCAGCAGTTACTCGATAACCGTACCCTACGAGCAGTACTTC. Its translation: CASSYSITVPYEQYF.

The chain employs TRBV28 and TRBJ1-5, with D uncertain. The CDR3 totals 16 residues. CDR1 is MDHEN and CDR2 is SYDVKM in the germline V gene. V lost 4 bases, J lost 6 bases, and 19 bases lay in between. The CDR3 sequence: CASSSLHPAGGQPQHF. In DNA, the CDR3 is TGTGCCAGCAGTTCCCTTCACCCGGCGGGAGGTCAGCCCCAGCATTTT.

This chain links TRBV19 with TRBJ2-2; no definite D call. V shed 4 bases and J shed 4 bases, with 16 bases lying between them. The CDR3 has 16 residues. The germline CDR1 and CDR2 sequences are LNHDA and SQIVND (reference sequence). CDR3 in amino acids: CASSRVGAFGTGELFF. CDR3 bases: TGTGCCAGTAGTAGGGTCGGAGCGTTCGGCACCGGGGAGCTGTTTTTT.

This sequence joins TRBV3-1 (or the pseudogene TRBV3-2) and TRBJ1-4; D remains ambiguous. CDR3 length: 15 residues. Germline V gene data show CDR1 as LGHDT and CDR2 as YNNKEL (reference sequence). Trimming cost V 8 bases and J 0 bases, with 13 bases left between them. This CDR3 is CASAPLGATNEKLFF. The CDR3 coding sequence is TGTGCCAGCGCTCCGCTCGGGGCAACTAATGAAAAACTGTTTTTT.

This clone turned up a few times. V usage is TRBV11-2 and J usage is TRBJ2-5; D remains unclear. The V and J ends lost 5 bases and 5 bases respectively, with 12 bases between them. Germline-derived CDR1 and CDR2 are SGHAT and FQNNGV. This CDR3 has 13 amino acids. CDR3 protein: CASSPQPVETQYF. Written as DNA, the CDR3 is TGTGCCAGCAGCCCCCAGCCCGTCGAGACCCAGTACTTC.

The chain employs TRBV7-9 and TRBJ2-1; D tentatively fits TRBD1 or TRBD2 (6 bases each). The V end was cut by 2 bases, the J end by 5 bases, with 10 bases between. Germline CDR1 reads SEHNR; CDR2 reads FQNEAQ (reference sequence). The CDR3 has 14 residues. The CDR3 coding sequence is TGTGCCAGCAGCTTAACGGGGGCCAACAATGAGCAGTTCTTC. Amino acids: CASSLTGANNEQFF.

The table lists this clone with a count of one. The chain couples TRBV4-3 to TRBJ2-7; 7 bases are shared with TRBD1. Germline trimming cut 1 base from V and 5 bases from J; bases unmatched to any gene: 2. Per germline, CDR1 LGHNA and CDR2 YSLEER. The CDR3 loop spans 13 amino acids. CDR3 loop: CASSQVTGDEQYF. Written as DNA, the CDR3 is TGCGCCAGCAGCCAAGTCACAGGGGACGAGCAGTACTTC.

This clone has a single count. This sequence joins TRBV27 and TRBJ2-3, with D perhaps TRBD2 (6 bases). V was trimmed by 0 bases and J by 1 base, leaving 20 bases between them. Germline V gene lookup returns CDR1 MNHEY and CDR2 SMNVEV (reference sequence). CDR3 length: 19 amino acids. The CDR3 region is CASSLSPIGQGGGTDTQYF. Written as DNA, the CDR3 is TGTGCCAGCAGTTTATCCCCGATAGGGCAGGGAGGCGGCACAGATACGCAGTATTTT.

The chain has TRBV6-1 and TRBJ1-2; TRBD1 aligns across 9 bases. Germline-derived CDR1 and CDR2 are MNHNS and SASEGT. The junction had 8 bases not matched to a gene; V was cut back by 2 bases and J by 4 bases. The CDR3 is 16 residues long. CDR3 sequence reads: CASSESRGQGPYGYTF. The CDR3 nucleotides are TGTGCCAGCAGTGAAAGTCGGGGACAGGGACCCTATGGCTACACCTTC.

Written as DNA, the CDR3 is TGTGCCAGCAGTCCCCTGGCAGGGAACGAGCAGTACTTC. This codes for CASSPLAGNEQYF. The genes are TRBV6-2 or TRBV6-3 and TRBJ2-7, with D possibly matching TRBD1 (5 bases). Trimming took 5 bases from V and 5 from J, leaving 13 bases between them. Germline lookup yields CDR1 MNHEY and CDR2 SVGEGT. CDR3 length: 13 amino acids.

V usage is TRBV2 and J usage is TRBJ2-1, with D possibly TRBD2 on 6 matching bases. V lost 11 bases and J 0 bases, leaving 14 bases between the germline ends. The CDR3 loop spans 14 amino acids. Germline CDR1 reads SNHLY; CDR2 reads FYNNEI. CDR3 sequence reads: CAGGLTSSYNEQFF. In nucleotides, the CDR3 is TGTGCCGGGGGACTCACGAGCTCCTACAATGAGCAGTTCTTC.

The DNA of the CDR3 is TGTGCCAGCAGCAAGCGACAGGGTAGTTTACGGCGCTACACCTTC. Encoded protein: CASSKRQGSLRRYTF. The J gene is TRBJ1-2, the V gene TRBV21-1; TRBD1 is the table's D call, not checked against the DNA. TRBV21-1 is a pseudogene. The CDR3 is made up of 15 amino acids.

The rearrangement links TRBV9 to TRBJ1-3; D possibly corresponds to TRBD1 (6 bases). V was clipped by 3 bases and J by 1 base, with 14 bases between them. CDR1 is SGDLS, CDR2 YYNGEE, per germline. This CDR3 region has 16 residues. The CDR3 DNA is TGTGCCAGCAGCGCCCAGGGGTTCGGATCTGGAAACACCATATATTTT. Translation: CASSAQGFGSGNTIYF.

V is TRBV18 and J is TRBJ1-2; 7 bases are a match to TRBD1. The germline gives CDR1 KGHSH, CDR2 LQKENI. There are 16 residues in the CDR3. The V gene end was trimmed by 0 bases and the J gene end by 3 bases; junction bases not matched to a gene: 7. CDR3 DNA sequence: TGTGCCAGCTCACCACCGAATAGACAGGGAGACTATGGCTACACCTTC. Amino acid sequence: CASSPPNRQGDYGYTF.

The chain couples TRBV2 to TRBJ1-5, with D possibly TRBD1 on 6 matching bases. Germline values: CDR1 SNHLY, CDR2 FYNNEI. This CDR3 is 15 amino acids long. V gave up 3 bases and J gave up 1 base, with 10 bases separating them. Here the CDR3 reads CASSEIQGSNQPQHF. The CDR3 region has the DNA TGTGCCAGCAGTGAGATTCAGGGGAGCAATCAGCCCCAGCATTTT.

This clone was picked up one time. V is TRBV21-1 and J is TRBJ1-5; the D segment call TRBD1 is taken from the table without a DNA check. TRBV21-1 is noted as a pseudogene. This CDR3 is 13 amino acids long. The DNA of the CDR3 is TGTGCCAGCAGCCCTGGGCCGAATCAGCCCCAGCATTTT. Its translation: CASSPGPNQPQHF.

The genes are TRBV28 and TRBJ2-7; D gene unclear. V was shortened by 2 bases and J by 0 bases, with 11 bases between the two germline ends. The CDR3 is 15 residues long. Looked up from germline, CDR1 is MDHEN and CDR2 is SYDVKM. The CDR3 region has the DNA TGTGCCAGCAGTTTACGCAATTGGGTCTCCTACGAGCAGTACTTC. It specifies CASSLRNWVSYEQYF.

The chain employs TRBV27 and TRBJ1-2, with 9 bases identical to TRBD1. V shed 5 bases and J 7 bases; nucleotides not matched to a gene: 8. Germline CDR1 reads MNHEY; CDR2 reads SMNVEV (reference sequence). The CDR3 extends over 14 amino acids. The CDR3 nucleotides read TGTGCCAGCAGTGGGGAACAGGGGGCAAGTGGCTACACCTTC. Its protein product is CASSGEQGASGYTF.

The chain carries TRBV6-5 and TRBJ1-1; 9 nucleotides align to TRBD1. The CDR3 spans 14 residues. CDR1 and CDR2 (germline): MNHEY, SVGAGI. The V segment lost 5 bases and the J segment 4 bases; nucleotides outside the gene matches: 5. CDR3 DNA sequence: TGTGCCAGCAGTCCACAGGGGGCGGGCACTGAAGCTTTCTTT. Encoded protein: CASSPQGAGTEAFF.

The CDR3 bases are TGCAGTGCTCCTAAAACCGGGGAGCTGTTTTTT. Protein sequence: CSAPKTGELFF. This rearrangement joins TRBV20-1 to TRBJ2-2; D remains unclear. The ends were cut back, 5 bases at V and 5 bases at J, with 6 bases in the middle. The CDR3 extends over 11 amino acids. Germline-derived CDR1 and CDR2 are DFQATT and SNEGSKA (reference sequence).

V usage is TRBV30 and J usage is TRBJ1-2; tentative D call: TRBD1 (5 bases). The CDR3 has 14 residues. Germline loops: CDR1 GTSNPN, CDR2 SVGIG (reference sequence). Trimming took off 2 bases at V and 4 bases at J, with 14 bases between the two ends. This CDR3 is CAWSQGASSYGYTF. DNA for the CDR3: TGTGCCTGGAGTCAAGGGGCATCAAGCTATGGCTACACCTTC.

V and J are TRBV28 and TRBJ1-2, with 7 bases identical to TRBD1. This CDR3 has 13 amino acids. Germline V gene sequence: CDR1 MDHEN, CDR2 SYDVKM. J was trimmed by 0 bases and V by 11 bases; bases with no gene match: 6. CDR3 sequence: CAVTGAANYGYTF. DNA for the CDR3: TGTGCCGTTACAGGGGCCGCTAACTATGGCTACACCTTC.

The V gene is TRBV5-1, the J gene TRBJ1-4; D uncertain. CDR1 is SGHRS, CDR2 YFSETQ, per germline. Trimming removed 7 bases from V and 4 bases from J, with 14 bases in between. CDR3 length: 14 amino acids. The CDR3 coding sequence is TGCGCCAGCGCCCCGGGCTCTTATAATGAAAAACTGTTTTTT. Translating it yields CASAPGSYNEKLFF.

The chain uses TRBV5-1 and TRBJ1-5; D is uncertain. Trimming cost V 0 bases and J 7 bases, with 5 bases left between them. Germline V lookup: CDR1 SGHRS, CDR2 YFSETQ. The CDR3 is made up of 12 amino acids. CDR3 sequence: CASSLAGQPQHF. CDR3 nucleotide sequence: TGCGCCAGCAGCTTGGCCGGCCAGCCCCAGCATTTT. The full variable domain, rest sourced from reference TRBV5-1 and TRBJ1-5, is KAGVTQTPRYLIKTRGQQVTLSCSPISGHRSVSWYQQTPGQGLQFLFEYFSETQRNKGNFPGRFSGRQFSNSRSEMNVSTLELGDSALYLCASSLAGQPQHFGDGTRLSIL.

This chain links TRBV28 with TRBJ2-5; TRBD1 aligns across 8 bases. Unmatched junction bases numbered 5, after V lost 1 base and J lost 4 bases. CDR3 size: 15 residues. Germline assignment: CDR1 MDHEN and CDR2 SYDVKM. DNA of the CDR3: TGTGCCAGCAGTTTATCCGGACAGGGTGGAGAGACCCAGTACTTC. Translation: CASSLSGQGGETQYF.

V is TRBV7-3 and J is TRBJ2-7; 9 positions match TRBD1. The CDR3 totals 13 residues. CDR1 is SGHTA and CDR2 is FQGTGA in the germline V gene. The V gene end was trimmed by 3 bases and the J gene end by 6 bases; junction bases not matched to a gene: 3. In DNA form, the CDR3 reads TGTGCCAGCAGCTTTGGGACAGGGAGCGAGCAGTACTTC. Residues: CASSFGTGSEQYF.